The TCR beta chain under discussion was sequenced for a study of shared clonotypes between healthy human individuals. Repertoires were generated with immunoSEQ multiplex PCR, while TCRdb's copy carries only in-frame clones and drops some. Of approximately 500,000 clones listed, roughly 80% are singletons. All donors were healthy HIV-negative adults lacking recent acute infections or vaccinations. When samples were unsorted, 85 million to 95 million PBMCs were used for genomic DNA. Trimming shortened V by 7 bases and J by 4 bases, and 16 bases separated the two germline ends. CDR3 length: 14 residues. The germline V gene encodes CDR1 MGHRA and CDR2 YSYEKL.

The TCR was taken from a woman aged 40 to 49 in good health. Some clones in this sample may be carry-over from other donors' samples. Material for sequencing was PBMCs. The rearrangement uses TRBV4-1 and TRBJ1-1; D ambiguous. CDR3 region: CASNPTGRSTEAFF. The CDR3 DNA follows: TGCGCCAGCAACCCGACGGGGAGAAGCACTGAAGCTTTCTTT.